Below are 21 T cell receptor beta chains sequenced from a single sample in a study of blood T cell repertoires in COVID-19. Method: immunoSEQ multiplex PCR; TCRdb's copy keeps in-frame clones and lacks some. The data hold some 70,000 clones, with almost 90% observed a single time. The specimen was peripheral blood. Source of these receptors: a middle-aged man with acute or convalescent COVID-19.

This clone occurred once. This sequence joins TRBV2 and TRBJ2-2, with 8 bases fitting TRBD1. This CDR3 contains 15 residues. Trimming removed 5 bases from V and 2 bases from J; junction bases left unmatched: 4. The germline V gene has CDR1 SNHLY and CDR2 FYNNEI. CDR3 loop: CASSPRGPNTGELFF. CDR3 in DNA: TGTGCCAGCAGTCCCAGGGGGCCCAACACCGGGGAGCTGTTTTTT. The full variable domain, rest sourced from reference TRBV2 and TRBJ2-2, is EPEVTQTPSHQVTQMGQEVILRCVPISNHLYFYWYRQILGQKVEFLVSFYNNEISEKSEIFDDQFSVERPDGSNFTLKIRSTKLEDSAMYFCASSPRGPNTGELFFGEGSRLTVL.

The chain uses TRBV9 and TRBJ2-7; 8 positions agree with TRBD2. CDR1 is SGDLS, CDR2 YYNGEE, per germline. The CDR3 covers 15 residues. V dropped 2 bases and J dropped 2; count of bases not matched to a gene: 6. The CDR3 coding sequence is TGTGCCAGCAGCGTCGGTCCGGGAGGGACCTACGAGCAGTACTTC. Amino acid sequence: CASSVGPGGTYEQYF.

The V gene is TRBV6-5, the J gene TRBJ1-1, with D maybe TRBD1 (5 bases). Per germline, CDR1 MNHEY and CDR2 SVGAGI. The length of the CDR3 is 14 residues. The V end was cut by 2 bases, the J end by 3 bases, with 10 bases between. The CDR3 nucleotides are TGTGCCAGCAGTTACGGGGGGAGGGACACTGAAGCTTTCTTT. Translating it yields CASSYGGRDTEAFF.

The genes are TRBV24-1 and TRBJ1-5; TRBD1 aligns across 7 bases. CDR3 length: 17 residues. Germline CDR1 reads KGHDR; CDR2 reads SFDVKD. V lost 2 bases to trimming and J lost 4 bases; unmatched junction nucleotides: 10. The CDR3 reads CATSDSLTGPLNQPQHF. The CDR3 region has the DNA TGTGCCACCAGTGATTCCCTGACAGGGCCCCTGAATCAGCCCCAGCATTTT.

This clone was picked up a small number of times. The DNA of the CDR3 is TGTGCCAGCAGCCTAACCCATAGGACAGGGGCTGAGACCCAGTACTTC. The encoded protein is CASSLTHRTGAETQYF. The chain combines TRBV9 with TRBJ2-5; 9 bases fit TRBD1. From germline, CDR1 is SGDLS and CDR2 YYNGEE. Trimming took 4 bases from V and 5 from J; bases not matched to a gene: 12. The CDR3 has 16 residues.

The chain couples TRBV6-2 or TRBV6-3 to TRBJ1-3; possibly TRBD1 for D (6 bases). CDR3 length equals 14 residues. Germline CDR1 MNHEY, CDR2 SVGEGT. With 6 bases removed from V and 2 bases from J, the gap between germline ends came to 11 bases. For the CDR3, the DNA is TGTGCCAGCAGCTCCGACAGGACTGGAAACACCATATATTTT. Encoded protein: CASSSDRTGNTIYF.

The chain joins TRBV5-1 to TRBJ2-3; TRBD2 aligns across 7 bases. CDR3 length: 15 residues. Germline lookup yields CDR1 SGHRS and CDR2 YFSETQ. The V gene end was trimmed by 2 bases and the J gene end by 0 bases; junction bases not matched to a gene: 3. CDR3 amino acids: CASSFPSGSTDTQYF. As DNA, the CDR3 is TGCGCCAGCAGCTTCCCTAGCGGTAGCACAGATACGCAGTATTTT.

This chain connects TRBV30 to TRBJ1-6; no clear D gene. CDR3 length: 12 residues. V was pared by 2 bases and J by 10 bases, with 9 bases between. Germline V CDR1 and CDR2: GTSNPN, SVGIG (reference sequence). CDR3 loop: CAWSHTISPLHF. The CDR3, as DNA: TGTGCCTGGAGTCACACAATATCACCCCTCCACTTT.

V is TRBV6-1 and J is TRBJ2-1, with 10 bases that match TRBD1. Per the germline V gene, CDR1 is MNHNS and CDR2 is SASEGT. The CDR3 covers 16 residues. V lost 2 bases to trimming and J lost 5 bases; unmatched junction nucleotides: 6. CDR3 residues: CASSESLGQGDNEQFF. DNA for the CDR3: TGTGCCAGCAGTGAAAGTCTCGGACAGGGGGACAATGAGCAGTTCTTC.

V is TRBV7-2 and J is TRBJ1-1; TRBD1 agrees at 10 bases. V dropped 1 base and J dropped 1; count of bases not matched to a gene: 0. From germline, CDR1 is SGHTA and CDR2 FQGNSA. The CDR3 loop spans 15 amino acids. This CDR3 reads CASSLGQGANTEAFF. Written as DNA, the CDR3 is TGTGCCAGCAGCTTAGGACAGGGGGCGAACACTGAAGCTTTCTTT.

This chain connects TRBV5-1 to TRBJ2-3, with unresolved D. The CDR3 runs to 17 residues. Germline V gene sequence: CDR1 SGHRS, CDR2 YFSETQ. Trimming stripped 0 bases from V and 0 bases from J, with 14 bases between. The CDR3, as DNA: TGCGCCAGCAGCTTGGGAACAAGTGCGACTAGCACAGATACGCAGTATTTT. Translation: CASSLGTSATSTDTQYF.

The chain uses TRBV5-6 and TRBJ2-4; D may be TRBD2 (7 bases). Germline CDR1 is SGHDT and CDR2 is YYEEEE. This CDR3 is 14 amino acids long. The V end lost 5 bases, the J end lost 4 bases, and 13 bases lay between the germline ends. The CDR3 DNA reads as TGTGCCAGCAGGACCCGGGGGGCAAAAAACATTCAGTACTTC. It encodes CASRTRGAKNIQYF.

The CDR3 nucleotides are TGTGCCAGTAGTAATAGACAGGGCCAGAACACCGGGGAGCTGTTTTTT. Protein product: CASSNRQGQNTGELFF. This chain connects TRBV19 to TRBJ2-2, with 7 bases matching TRBD1. Germline V CDR1 and CDR2: LNHDA, SQIVND (reference sequence). This CDR3 is 16 amino acids long. The V gene end was trimmed by 4 bases and the J gene end by 1 base; junction bases not matched to a gene: 6.

CDR3 DNA: TGTGCCAGCAGCTCCAGGACAGGGATCCTATCTGGGGCCAACGTCCTGACTTTC. Translation: CASSSRTGILSGANVLTF. V and J are TRBV9 and TRBJ2-6; 8 bases map to TRBD1. The germline gives CDR1 SGDLS, CDR2 YYNGEE. The CDR3 is 18 amino acids. J lost 1 base, V lost 4 bases, and 10 bases had no gene match.

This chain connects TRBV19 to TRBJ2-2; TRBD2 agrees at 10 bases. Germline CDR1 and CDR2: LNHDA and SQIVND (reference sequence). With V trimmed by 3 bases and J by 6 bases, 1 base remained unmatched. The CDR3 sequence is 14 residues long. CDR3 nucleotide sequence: TGTGCCAGTAGTATCGGGACTAGCGCCGGGGAGCTGTTTTTT. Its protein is CASSIGTSAGELFF.

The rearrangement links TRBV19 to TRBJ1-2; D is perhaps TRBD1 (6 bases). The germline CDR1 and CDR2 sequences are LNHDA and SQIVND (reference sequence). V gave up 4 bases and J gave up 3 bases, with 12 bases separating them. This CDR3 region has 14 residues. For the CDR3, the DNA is TGTGCCAGTAGTAATCAGGGGCAGGACTATGGCTACACCTTC. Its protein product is CASSNQGQDYGYTF.

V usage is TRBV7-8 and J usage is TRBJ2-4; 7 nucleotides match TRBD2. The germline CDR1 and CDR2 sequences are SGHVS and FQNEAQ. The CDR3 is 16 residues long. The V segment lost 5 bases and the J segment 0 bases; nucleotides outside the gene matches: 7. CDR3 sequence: CASSILARKAKNIQYF. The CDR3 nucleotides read TGTGCCAGCAGCATACTAGCGCGGAAAGCCAAAAACATTCAGTACTTC.

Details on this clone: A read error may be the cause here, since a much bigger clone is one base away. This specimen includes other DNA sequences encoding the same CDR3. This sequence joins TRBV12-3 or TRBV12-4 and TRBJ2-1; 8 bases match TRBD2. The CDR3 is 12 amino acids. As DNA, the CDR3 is TGTGCCAGTAGTTTAGGGGTAGCGGGAAGGCTCTTC. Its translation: CASSLGVAGRLF.

The CDR3 protein is CASTTGGLSYEQYF. The CDR3 nucleotides are TGTGCCAGCACGACAGGGGGCCTGTCCTACGAGCAGTACTTC. V gene TRBV2 combines with J gene TRBJ2-7, with 10 bases lining up with TRBD1. The V segment lost 7 bases and the J segment 1 base; nucleotides outside the gene matches: 4. The CDR3 is made up of 14 amino acids. From germline, CDR1 is SNHLY and CDR2 FYNNEI.

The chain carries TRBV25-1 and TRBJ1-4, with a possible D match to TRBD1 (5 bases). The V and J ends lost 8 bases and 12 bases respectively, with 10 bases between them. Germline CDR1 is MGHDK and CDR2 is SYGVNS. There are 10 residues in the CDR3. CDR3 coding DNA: TGTGCCAGCTTCGGAGGGGAACTGTTTTTT. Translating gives CASFGGELFF.

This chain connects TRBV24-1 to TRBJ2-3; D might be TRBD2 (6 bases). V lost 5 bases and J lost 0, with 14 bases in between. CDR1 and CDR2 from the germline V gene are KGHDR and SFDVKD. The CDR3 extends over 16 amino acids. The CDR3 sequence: CATSVDLAPSTDTQYF. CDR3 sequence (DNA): TGTGCCACCAGTGTGGATCTAGCGCCTAGCACAGATACGCAGTATTTT.